The 32 T cell receptor beta chains reported below all come from one sample, sequenced in a study of blood T cell repertoires in COVID-19. Method: immunoSEQ multiplex PCR; TCRdb's copy keeps in-frame clones and lacks some. Here the sample spans more than 200,000 clones, around 86% being singletons. Sequenced input: peripheral blood. The receptors originated from a woman between 55 and 75 years old with COVID-19, enrolled during active disease.

This chain uses TRBV9 with TRBJ2-5; TRBD1 aligns across 8 bases. V lost 4 bases to trimming and J lost 2 bases; unmatched junction nucleotides: 7. From germline, CDR1 is SGDLS and CDR2 YYNGEE. The CDR3 is made up of 15 amino acids. This chain's CDR3 is CASSTHRGVQETQYF. As DNA, the CDR3 is TGTGCCAGCAGCACCCACAGGGGGGTACAAGAGACCCAGTACTTC.

V is TRBV2 and J is TRBJ2-7; TRBD1 might be the D (6 bases). Deletions cut 6 bases from V and 6 bases from J, with 15 bases between. Looked up from germline, CDR1 is SNHLY and CDR2 is FYNNEI. This CDR3 region has 13 residues. This chain's CDR3 is CASSRQVLGEQYF. The CDR3 region has the DNA TGTGCCAGCAGCCGACAGGTACTGGGCGAGCAGTACTTC.

The genes are TRBV6-5 and TRBJ2-2; possibly TRBD2 for D (6 bases). Germline-derived CDR1 and CDR2 are MNHEY and SVGAGI. The CDR3 loop spans 15 amino acids. V lost 6 bases and J lost 5, with 16 bases in between. CDR3 sequence (DNA): TGTGCCAGCAGCCTCGCTTGGGCGGGAACCGGGGAGCTGTTTTTT. Encoded protein: CASSLAWAGTGELFF.

This clone was counted between two and nine times. J is TRBJ1-1 and V is TRBV5-1; 8 bases match TRBD1. Germline trimming cut 4 bases from V and 1 base from J; bases unmatched to any gene: 18. From germline, CDR1 is SGHRS and CDR2 YFSETQ. The CDR3 runs 19 residues. The CDR3 here is CASSPFGGDRGVGNTEAFF. In DNA form, the CDR3 reads TGCGCCAGCAGCCCCTTTGGGGGCGACAGGGGAGTTGGGAACACTGAAGCTTTCTTT.

The chain is built from TRBV11-3 and TRBJ2-2, with D perhaps TRBD2 (6 bases). V lost 5 bases to trimming and J lost 1 base, with 11 bases between them. Germline values: CDR1 SGHNT, CDR2 YENEEA. This CDR3 has 15 amino acids. As DNA, the CDR3 is TGTGCCAGCAGCACGGGACTTTTGAACACCGGGGAGCTGTTTTTT. It encodes CASSTGLLNTGELFF.

This chain joins TRBV14 and TRBJ2-3; D remains unclear. This CDR3 is 14 amino acids long. Deletions cut 4 bases from V and 5 bases from J, with 13 bases between. In germline, CDR1 is SGHDN, CDR2 FVKESK. In nucleotides, the CDR3 is TGTGCCAGCAGCCTACTCCTAGATGTAGATACGCAGTATTTT. It encodes CASSLLLDVDTQYF.

The CDR3 nucleotides are TGCGCCAGCAGCTTGGGATCTGGGACTTCGTTCGTTAGCTCCTACGAGCAGTACTTC. Residues: CASSLGSGTSFVSSYEQYF. The gene calls are TRBV5-1 and TRBJ2-7; TRBD2 might be the D (6 bases). The CDR3 consists of 19 residues. V lost 0 bases and J lost 0, with 22 bases in between. The germline CDR1 and CDR2 sequences are SGHRS and YFSETQ.

This clone is a singleton in its sample. V is TRBV3-1 (or the pseudogene TRBV3-2) and J is TRBJ2-5; D is undetermined. The V and J ends lost 4 bases and 5 bases respectively, with 14 bases between them. The CDR3 is 14 residues long. CDR1 and CDR2 from the germline V gene are LGHDT and YNNKEL (reference sequence). The CDR3 DNA reads TGTGCCAGCAGCCCACTTGGGCAGATGGAGACCCAGTACTTC. Protein product: CASSPLGQMETQYF.

The gene calls are TRBV6-2 or TRBV6-3 and TRBJ2-2; 10 nucleotides line up with TRBD2. V lost 0 bases and J lost 4; bases outside the gene matches: 2. This CDR3 contains 16 residues. From germline, CDR1 is MNHEY and CDR2 SVGEGT. The CDR3 coding sequence is TGTGCCAGCAGTTACTCGCTAGCGGGAGCCACCGGGGAGCTGTTTTTT. Translating it yields CASSYSLAGATGELFF.

J is TRBJ1-2 and V is TRBV27; 10 nucleotides align to TRBD1. The CDR3 sequence is 14 residues long. V trimming: 5 bases; J trimming: 7 bases; junction bases outside the gene matches: 7. Germline values: CDR1 MNHEY, CDR2 SMNVEV (reference sequence). CDR3: CASSPRQGASGYTF. DNA for the CDR3: TGTGCCAGCAGTCCGAGACAGGGGGCGAGTGGCTACACCTTC.

J is TRBJ2-3 and V is TRBV5-8; possible D gene TRBD2, 6 bases. CDR1 SGHTS and CDR2 YDEGEE come from the germline V gene. The CDR3 loop spans 14 amino acids. The V end lost 7 bases, the J end lost 3 bases, and 15 bases lay between the germline ends. The CDR3 sequence: CASGPGLLTDTQYF. The CDR3 nucleotides read TGTGCCAGCGGACCGGGACTCCTTACAGATACGCAGTATTTT.

The chain links TRBV24-1 to TRBJ2-7, with 7 bases matching TRBD1. The CDR3 has 14 amino acids. Germline assignment: CDR1 KGHDR and CDR2 SFDVKD. With V trimmed by 10 bases and J by 5 bases, 13 bases remained unmatched. This chain's CDR3 is CATSRGWEGDEQYF. The DNA for the CDR3 is TGTGCCACTAGCAGGGGGTGGGAAGGGGACGAGCAGTACTTC.

This chain uses TRBV11-2 with TRBJ1-6; 10 positions match TRBD1. The J segment lost 9 bases and the V segment lost 2 bases, leaving 4 bases of the junction unmatched. The CDR3 extends over 15 amino acids. Germline lookup yields CDR1 SGHAT and CDR2 FQNNGV. CDR3 sequence reads: CASSLSRTGGSPLHF. For the CDR3, the DNA is TGTGCCAGCAGCTTAAGTAGGACAGGGGGTTCACCCCTCCACTTT.

The J gene is TRBJ2-2, the V gene TRBV15; 9 bases line up with TRBD2. Germline-derived CDR1 and CDR2 are LNHNV and YYDKDF (reference sequence). The junction had 4 bases not matched to a gene; V was cut back by 4 bases and J by 1 base. This CDR3 comprises 16 residues. This chain's CDR3 is CATSIRLAVNTGELFF. The DNA for the CDR3 is TGTGCCACCAGCATTAGACTAGCGGTGAACACCGGGGAGCTGTTTTTT.

The rearrangement joins TRBV11-2 to TRBJ2-1; the D gene is possibly TRBD2 (7 bases). The CDR3 totals 14 residues. Germline assignment: CDR1 SGHAT and CDR2 FQNNGV. Trimming pared 7 bases from V and 8 bases from J, leaving 18 bases between. The CDR3 region has the DNA TGTGCCAGCACTCTAGGGGGAGGGCCCTATGAGCAGTTCTTC. It encodes CASTLGGGPYEQFF.

J is TRBJ1-1 and V is TRBV5-5; D is uncertain. The CDR3 extends over 14 amino acids. Trimming removed 4 bases from V and 1 base from J, with 11 bases in between. In germline, CDR1 is SGHKS, CDR2 YYEKEE (reference sequence). CDR3 DNA: TGTGCCAGCAGCGGCCATCGGGGGAACACTGAAGCTTTCTTT. Residues: CASSGHRGNTEAFF.

This clone was detected only once. The rearrangement links TRBV7-7 to TRBJ2-5, with 9 bases lining up with TRBD1. This CDR3 region has 16 residues. Germline V gene sequence: CDR1 SSHAT, CDR2 FNYEAQ (reference sequence). V was clipped by 1 base and J by 4 bases; unmatched bases: 7. The CDR3 bases are TGTGCCAGCAGCTTAGGGGGGACAGGGTCGTCAGAGACCCAGTACTTC. Translating it yields CASSLGGTGSSETQYF.

The genes are TRBV11-2 and TRBJ2-5; TRBD1 matches 7 bases. The CDR3 is 16 residues long. Unmatched junction bases numbered 14, after V lost 5 bases and J lost 5 bases. Germline CDR1 reads SGHAT; CDR2 reads FQNNGV. This chain's CDR3 is CASSREGAGRSETQYF. The DNA for the CDR3 is TGTGCCAGCAGCAGAGAGGGGGCAGGGAGAAGCGAGACCCAGTACTTC.

This chain joins TRBV3-1 (or the pseudogene TRBV3-2) and TRBJ1-4; D is perhaps TRBD1 (5 bases). Trimming left V 5 bases short and J 0 bases short, with 13 bases between. The germline CDR1 and CDR2 sequences are LGHDT and YNNKEL (reference sequence). CDR3 length equals 16 residues. In DNA, the CDR3 is TGTGCCAGCAGCAACTCTGACAGCACAACTAATGAAAAACTGTTTTTT. Protein product: CASSNSDSTTNEKLFF.

The CDR3 here is CASSVLGDYEQYF. The CDR3 nucleotides are TGTGCCAGCAGTGTTTTAGGGGATTACGAGCAGTACTTC. The rearrangement links TRBV2 to TRBJ2-7, with D perhaps TRBD1 (5 bases). CDR3 length equals 13 residues. Germline V gene sequence: CDR1 SNHLY, CDR2 FYNNEI. Trimming took off 4 bases at V and 4 bases at J, with 11 bases between the two ends.

The chain couples TRBV7-9 to TRBJ2-2; 8 bases map to TRBD2. Per germline, CDR1 SEHNR and CDR2 FQNEAQ (reference sequence). V was clipped by 6 bases and J by 7 bases; unmatched bases: 7. The CDR3 sequence is 14 residues long. CDR3 DNA: TGTGCCAGCAGATCCGCGGGGGGCGGCGGGGAGCTGTTTTTT. Translating gives CASRSAGGGGELFF.

CDR3 in DNA: TGTGCCAGCAGGGGACAGGGGAGCTATGGCTACACCTTC. It yields the protein CASRGQGSYGYTF. The V gene is TRBV12-3 or TRBV12-4, the J gene TRBJ1-2, with 10 bases identical to TRBD1. The CDR3 sequence is 13 residues long. Trimming cost V 6 bases and J 4 bases; bases outside gene matches: 2.

The chain links TRBV6-2 or TRBV6-3 to TRBJ1-2, with TRBD1 matching over 8 bases. With 5 bases clipped from V and 2 bases from J, the junction kept 4 bases outside the gene matches. The CDR3 consists of 14 residues. CDR1 is MNHEY, CDR2 SVGEGT, per germline. The CDR3 coding sequence is TGTGCCAGCAGTAACAGGGGGAACAACTATGGCTACACCTTC. Translating it yields CASSNRGNNYGYTF.

This chain connects TRBV7-9 to TRBJ2-1, with TRBD1 matching over 7 bases. This CDR3 has 15 residues. V was clipped by 3 bases and J by 3 bases; unmatched bases: 5. Looked up from germline, CDR1 is SEHNR and CDR2 is FQNEAQ (reference sequence). This CDR3 is CASSLPGQIYNEQFF. CDR3 nucleotides: TGTGCCAGCAGCTTGCCGGGACAGATCTACAATGAGCAGTTCTTC.

This clone showed up just once. The chain is built from TRBV11-2 and TRBJ2-7; D not certain. Trimming stripped 0 bases from V and 2 bases from J, with 8 bases between. The germline gives CDR1 SGHAT, CDR2 FQNNGV. This CDR3 contains 14 residues. In DNA form, the CDR3 reads TGTGCCAGCAGCTTAGATCACACAGCCTACGAGCAGTACTTC. Translating it yields CASSLDHTAYEQYF.

This clone has just one count. J is TRBJ2-7 and V is TRBV6-5; 9 nucleotides agree with TRBD1. This CDR3 has 13 residues. Looked up from germline, CDR1 is MNHEY and CDR2 is SVGAGI. V was clipped by 6 bases and J by 2 bases; unmatched bases: 2. CDR3 bases: TGTGCCAGCAGGAGGACAGGGGCCTACGAGCAGTACTTC. Translated: CASRRTGAYEQYF.

This clone appeared once. This sequence joins TRBV4-2 and TRBJ1-4; TRBD1 agrees at 10 bases. Germline values: CDR1 LGHNA, CDR2 YNFKEQ. This CDR3 is built from 18 residues. Trimming at V came to 4 bases and at J to 6 bases, leaving 14 bases not matched to a gene. The CDR3, as DNA: TGTGCCAGCAGCCTCGGGACAGGGGATTGGAGCTACGATGAAAAACTGTTTTTT. This codes for CASSLGTGDWSYDEKLFF.

The chain is built from TRBV5-6 and TRBJ1-1; D possibly corresponds to TRBD1 (5 bases). This CDR3 is built from 13 residues. Trimming took off 3 bases at V and 4 bases at J, with 10 bases between the two ends. The germline CDR1 and CDR2 sequences are SGHDT and YYEEEE. The CDR3 sequence: CASSWRDGTEAFF. The CDR3 bases are TGTGCCAGCAGCTGGCGGGACGGCACTGAAGCTTTCTTT.

The gene calls are TRBV27 and TRBJ2-1, with 7 nucleotides matching TRBD2. Germline V gene data show CDR1 as MNHEY and CDR2 as SMNVEV (reference sequence). After removal of 3 bases from V and 4 bases from J, the junction contained 12 bases not matched to a gene. CDR3 length equals 17 residues. The DNA for the CDR3 is TGTGCCAGCAGTTTTGGGGGGGTGCGGGTTTTTTACAATGAGCAGTTCTTC. Amino acids: CASSFGGVRVFYNEQFF.

The chain's CDR3 is CASREGLADTQYF. The CDR3 DNA reads as TGCGCCAGCAGAGAGGGACTAGCGGATACGCAGTATTTT. The genes are TRBV5-1 and TRBJ2-3; 10 nucleotides match TRBD2. This CDR3 is 13 amino acids long. Germline CDR1 and CDR2: SGHRS and YFSETQ. The V segment lost 5 bases and the J segment 6 bases; nucleotides outside the gene matches: 3.

This clone was observed a few times. The genes are TRBV19 and TRBJ1-6, with D perhaps TRBD1 (5 bases). This CDR3 spans 14 amino acids. Germline V gives CDR1 LNHDA, CDR2 SQIVND (reference sequence). V lost 3 bases and J 5 bases, leaving 8 bases between the germline ends. CDR3 sequence: CASSIKTDNSPLHF. The DNA of the CDR3 is TGTGCCAGTAGTATTAAGACAGATAATTCACCCCTCCACTTT.

The chain links TRBV4-2 to TRBJ1-1; D call uncertain. The CDR3 spans 13 residues. CDR1 and CDR2 (germline): LGHNA, YNFKEQ. The ends were cut back, 0 bases at V and 11 bases at J, with 13 bases in the middle. The CDR3, as DNA: TGTGCCAGCAGCCAAGATATTTCCAGAGGGGCTTTCTTT. Its protein is CASSQDISRGAFF.